This is a list of T cell receptor beta chains from one sample in a study of vaccination and CD4 T cells after COVID-19. TCRdb analysed the PCR reads with MiXCR anew, one entry per CDR3 protein. The sample contains roughly 18,000 distinct CDR3 sequences, more than 55% of which appear only once. Their target antigens are unknown. Sequencing was carried out using CD4+ T cells from blood, cultured in vitro. The receptors shown here come from a human donor who had recovered from COVID-19. Each CDR3 is given with its conserved first and last residue. Each record gives: D gene, V gene, clone size, J gene, CDR3 protein, CDR3 DNA. A D gene is named only where the DNA matches it firmly. Size tells how often a clone was seen (once, few, many) or the class of an expanded clone, and some rows leave it out.

d_gene: -; v_gene: TRBV29-1; abundance: -; j_gene: TRBJ1-1; CDR3aa: CSVKFSGTEAFF; CDR3nt: TGCAGCGTTAAGTTTAGTGGCACTGAAGCTTTCTTT
d_gene: -; v_gene: TRBV7-3; abundance: -; j_gene: TRBJ1-1; CDR3aa: CASSLWARTEAFF; CDR3nt: TGTGCCAGCAGCTTATGGGCGAGGACTGAAGCTTTCTTT
d_gene: TRBD2; v_gene: TRBV7-8; abundance: -; j_gene: TRBJ2-3; CDR3aa: CASSGLAFSTDTQYF; CDR3nt: TGTGCCAGCAGCGGACTAGCTTTTAGCACAGATACGCAGTATTTT
d_gene: -; v_gene: TRBV24-1; abundance: -; j_gene: TRBJ2-5; CDR3aa: CATSAGAVETQYF; CDR3nt: TGTGCCACCAGTGCGGGGGCCGTTGAGACCCAGTACTTC
d_gene: -; v_gene: TRBV19; abundance: few; j_gene: TRBJ2-3; CDR3aa: CASSIGGSTDTQYF; CDR3nt: TGTGCCAGTAGTATCGGGGGTAGCACAGATACGCAGTATTTT
d_gene: -; v_gene: TRBV15; abundance: -; j_gene: TRBJ2-3; CDR3aa: CATSRDREDTQYF; CDR3nt: TGTGCCACCAGCAGAGACAGGGAAGATACGCAGTATTTT
d_gene: -; v_gene: TRBV20-1; abundance: -; j_gene: TRBJ2-1; CDR3aa: CSARDGGEQFF; CDR3nt: TGCAGTGCTAGAGATGGTGGTGAGCAGTTCTTC
d_gene: TRBD2; v_gene: TRBV20-1; abundance: -; j_gene: TRBJ2-3; CDR3aa: CSAALAGGSDTQYF; CDR3nt: TGCAGTGCCGCTCTAGCGGGAGGGTCGGATACGCAGTATTTT
d_gene: -; v_gene: TRBV20-1; abundance: -; j_gene: TRBJ1-1; CDR3aa: CSASDSGNTEAFF; CDR3nt: TGCAGTGCCTCGGACAGTGGGAACACTGAAGCTTTCTTT
d_gene: TRBD2; v_gene: TRBV2; abundance: -; j_gene: TRBJ2-5; CDR3aa: CASSGIPGLAGAIQETQYF; CDR3nt: TGTGCCAGCAGTGGAATCCCGGGACTAGCGGGAGCAATCCAAGAGACCCAGTACTTC
d_gene: -; v_gene: TRBV7-3; abundance: -; j_gene: TRBJ2-6; CDR3aa: CASSLVASGANVLTF; CDR3nt: TGTGCCAGCAGCTTAGTAGCATCTGGGGCCAACGTCCTGACTTTC
d_gene: -; v_gene: TRBV4-1; abundance: few; j_gene: TRBJ1-5; CDR3aa: CASSQGQSTNQPQHF; CDR3nt: TGCGCCAGCAGCCAAGGACAGTCCACTAATCAGCCCCAGCATTTT
d_gene: TRBD1; v_gene: TRBV6-2/TRBV6-3; abundance: -; j_gene: TRBJ1-5; CDR3aa: CASNFDSGTGMKGGNQPQHF; CDR3nt: TGTGCCAGCAATTTTGATTCCGGGACAGGTATGAAAGGGGGCAATCAGCCCCAGCATTTT
d_gene: -; v_gene: TRBV5-1; abundance: -; j_gene: TRBJ2-5; CDR3aa: CASSWTWGQETQYF; CDR3nt: TGCGCCAGCAGCTGGACTTGGGGGCAAGAGACCCAGTACTTC
d_gene: -; v_gene: TRBV20-1; abundance: -; j_gene: TRBJ1-6; CDR3aa: CSARGAVNSPLHF; CDR3nt: TGCAGTGCTAGAGGGGCAGTTAATTCACCCCTCCACTTT
d_gene: -; v_gene: TRBV6-1; abundance: few; j_gene: TRBJ1-1; CDR3aa: CASTQQGGEAFF; CDR3nt: TGTGCCAGCACTCAACAAGGTGGTGAAGCTTTCTTT